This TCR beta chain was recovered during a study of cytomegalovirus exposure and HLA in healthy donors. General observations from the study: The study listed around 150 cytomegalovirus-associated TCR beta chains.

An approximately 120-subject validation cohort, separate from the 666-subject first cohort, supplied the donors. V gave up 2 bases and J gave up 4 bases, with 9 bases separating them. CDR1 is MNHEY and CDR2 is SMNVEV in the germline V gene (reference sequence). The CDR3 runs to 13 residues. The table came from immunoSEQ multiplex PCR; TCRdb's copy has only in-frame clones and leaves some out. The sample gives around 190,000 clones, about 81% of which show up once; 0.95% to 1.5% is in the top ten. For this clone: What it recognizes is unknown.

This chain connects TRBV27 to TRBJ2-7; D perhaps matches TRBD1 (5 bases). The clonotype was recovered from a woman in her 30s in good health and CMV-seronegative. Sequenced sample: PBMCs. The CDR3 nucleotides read TGTGCCAGCAGTTTAAATAGGGGATACGAGCAGTACTTC. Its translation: CASSLNRGYEQYF.